This T cell receptor (beta chain) appears in the sequencing data of a study of CD8 T cell repertoires and HIV-1 epitope variants. V shed 1 base and J shed 2 bases, with 9 bases lying between them. This CDR3 has 14 amino acids. The germline V gene has CDR1 SGHVS and CDR2 FNYEAQ. The assay was immunoSEQ multiplex PCR, and TCRdb's table has in-frame clones only and misses some. The sample has thousands of clones, about 70% seen once. About this clone itself: Its antigen is not known.

This chain connects TRBV7-6 to TRBJ2-7; no clear D. What was sequenced was cultured CD8+ T cells derived from PBMCs. The TCR originated in a male donor with HIV. The CDR3 loop reads CASSLVRQTYEQYF. The CDR3 coding sequence is TGTGCCAGCAGCTTAGTCCGCCAGACCTACGAGCAGTACTTC.